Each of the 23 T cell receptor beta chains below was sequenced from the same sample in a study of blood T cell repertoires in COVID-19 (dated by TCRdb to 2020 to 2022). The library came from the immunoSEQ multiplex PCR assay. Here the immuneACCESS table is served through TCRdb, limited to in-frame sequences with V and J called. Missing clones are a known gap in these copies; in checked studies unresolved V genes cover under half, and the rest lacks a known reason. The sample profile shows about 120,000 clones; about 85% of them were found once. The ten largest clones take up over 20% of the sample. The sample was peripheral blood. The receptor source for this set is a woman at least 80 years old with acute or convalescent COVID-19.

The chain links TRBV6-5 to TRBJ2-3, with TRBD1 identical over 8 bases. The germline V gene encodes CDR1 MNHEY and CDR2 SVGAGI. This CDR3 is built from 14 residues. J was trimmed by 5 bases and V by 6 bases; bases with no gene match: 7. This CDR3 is CASRSTGEGDTQYF. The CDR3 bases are TGTGCCAGCAGGTCGACAGGGGAAGGAGATACGCAGTATTTT.

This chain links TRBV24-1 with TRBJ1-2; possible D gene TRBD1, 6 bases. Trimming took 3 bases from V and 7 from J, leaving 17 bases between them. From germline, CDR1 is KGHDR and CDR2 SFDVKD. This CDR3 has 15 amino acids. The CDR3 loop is CATSDPSAGASGYTF. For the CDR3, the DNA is TGTGCCACCAGTGATCCGTCGGCAGGGGCGAGTGGCTACACCTTC.

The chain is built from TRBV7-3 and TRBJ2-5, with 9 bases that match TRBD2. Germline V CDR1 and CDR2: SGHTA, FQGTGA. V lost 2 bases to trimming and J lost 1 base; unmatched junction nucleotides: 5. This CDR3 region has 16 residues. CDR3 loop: CASSLPGGGAQETQYF. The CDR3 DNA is TGTGCCAGCAGCTTACCCGGCGGGGGGGCCCAAGAGACCCAGTACTTC.

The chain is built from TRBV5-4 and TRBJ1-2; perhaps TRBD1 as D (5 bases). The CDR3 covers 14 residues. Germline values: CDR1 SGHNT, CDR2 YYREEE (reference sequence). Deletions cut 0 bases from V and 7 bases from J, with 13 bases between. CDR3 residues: CASSLAVGDSGYTF. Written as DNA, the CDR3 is TGTGCCAGCAGCTTGGCGGTAGGGGATTCTGGCTACACCTTC.

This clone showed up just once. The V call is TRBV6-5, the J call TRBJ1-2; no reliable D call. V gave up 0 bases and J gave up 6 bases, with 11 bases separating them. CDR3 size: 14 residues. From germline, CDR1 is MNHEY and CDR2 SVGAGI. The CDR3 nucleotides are TGTGCCAGCAGTTACTCGGCAGCGAACCATGGCTACACCTTC. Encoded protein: CASSYSAANHGYTF.

CDR3 in amino acids: CASSLPGTGGNTIYF. CDR3 in DNA: TGTGCCAGCAGCTTGCCCGGGACAGGGGGAAACACCATATATTTT. V usage is TRBV5-8 and J usage is TRBJ1-3, with 9 nucleotides matching TRBD1. This CDR3 comprises 15 residues. Unmatched junction bases numbered 3, after V lost 1 base and J lost 4 bases. Germline V lookup: CDR1 SGHTS, CDR2 YDEGEE. The variable domain in full, with the rest retrieved from reference TRBV5-8 and TRBJ1-3, is EAGVTQSPTHLIKTRGQQATLRCSPISGHTSVYWYQQALGLGLQFLLWYDEGEERNRGNFPPRFSGRQFPNYSSELNVNALELEDSALYLCASSLPGTGGNTIYFGEGSWLTVV.

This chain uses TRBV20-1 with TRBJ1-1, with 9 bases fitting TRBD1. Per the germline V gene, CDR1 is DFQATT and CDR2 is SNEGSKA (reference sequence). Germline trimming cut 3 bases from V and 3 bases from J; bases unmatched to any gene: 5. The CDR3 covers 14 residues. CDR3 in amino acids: CSASYRGRDTEAFF. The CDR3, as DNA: TGCAGTGCTAGTTACAGGGGGCGAGACACTGAAGCTTTCTTT.

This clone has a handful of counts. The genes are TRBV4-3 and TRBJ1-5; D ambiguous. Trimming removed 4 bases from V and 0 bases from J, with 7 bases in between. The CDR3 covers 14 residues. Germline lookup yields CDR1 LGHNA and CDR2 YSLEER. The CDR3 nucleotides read TGCGCCAGCAGCCCGTGGAGTAGCAATCAGCCCCAGCATTTT. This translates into CASSPWSSNQPQHF.

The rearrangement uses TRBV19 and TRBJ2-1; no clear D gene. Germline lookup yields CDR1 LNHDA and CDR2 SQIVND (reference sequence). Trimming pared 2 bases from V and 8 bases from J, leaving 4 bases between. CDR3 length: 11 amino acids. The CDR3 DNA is TGTGCCAGTAGTATAAGAGATGAGCAGTTCTTC. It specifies CASSIRDEQFF.

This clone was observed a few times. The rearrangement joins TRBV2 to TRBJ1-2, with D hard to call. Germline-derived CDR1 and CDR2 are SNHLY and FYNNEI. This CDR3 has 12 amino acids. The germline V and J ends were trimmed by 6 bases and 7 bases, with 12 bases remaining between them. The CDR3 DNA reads TGTGCCAGCAGCCCGGGTACAAGTGGCTACACCTTC. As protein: CASSPGTSGYTF.

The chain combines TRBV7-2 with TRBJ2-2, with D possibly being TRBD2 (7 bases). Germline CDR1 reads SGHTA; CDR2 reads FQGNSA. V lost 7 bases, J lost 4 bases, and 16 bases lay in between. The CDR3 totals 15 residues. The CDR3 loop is CASKPQGRVTGELFF. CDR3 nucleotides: TGTGCCAGCAAACCTCAGGGGAGGGTCACCGGGGAGCTGTTTTTT.

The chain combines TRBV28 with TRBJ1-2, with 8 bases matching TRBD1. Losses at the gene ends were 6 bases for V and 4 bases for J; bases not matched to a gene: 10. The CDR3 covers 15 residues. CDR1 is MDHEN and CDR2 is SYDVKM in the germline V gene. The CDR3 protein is CASSQSTGATYGYTF. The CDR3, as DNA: TGTGCCAGCAGCCAATCGACAGGGGCAACCTATGGCTACACCTTC.

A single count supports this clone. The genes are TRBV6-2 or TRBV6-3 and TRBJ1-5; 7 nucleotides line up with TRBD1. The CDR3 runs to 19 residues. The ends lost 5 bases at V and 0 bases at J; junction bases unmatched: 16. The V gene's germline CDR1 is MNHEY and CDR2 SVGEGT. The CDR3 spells CASSGPGTDAMSSNQPQHF. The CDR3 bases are TGTGCCAGCAGTGGCCCCGGGACAGACGCCATGAGTAGCAATCAGCCCCAGCATTTT.

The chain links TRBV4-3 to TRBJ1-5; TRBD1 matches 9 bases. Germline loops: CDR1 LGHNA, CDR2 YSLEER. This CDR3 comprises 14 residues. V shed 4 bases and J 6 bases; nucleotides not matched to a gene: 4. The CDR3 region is CASSPGQGGQPQHF. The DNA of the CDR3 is TGCGCCAGCAGCCCGGGACAGGGAGGTCAGCCCCAGCATTTT.

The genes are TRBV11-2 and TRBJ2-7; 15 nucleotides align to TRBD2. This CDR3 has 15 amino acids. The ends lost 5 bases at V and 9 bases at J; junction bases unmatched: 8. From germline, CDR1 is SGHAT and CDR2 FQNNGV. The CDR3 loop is CASSLGLAGGLPQYF. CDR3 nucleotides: TGTGCCAGCAGCCTTGGACTAGCGGGGGGGCTCCCGCAGTACTTC.

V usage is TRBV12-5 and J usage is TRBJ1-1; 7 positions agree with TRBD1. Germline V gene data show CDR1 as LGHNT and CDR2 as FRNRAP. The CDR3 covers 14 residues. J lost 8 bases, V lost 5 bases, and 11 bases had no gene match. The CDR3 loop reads CASGPQGKGSEAFF. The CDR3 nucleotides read TGTGCTAGTGGTCCACAGGGGAAAGGGTCAGAAGCTTTCTTT.

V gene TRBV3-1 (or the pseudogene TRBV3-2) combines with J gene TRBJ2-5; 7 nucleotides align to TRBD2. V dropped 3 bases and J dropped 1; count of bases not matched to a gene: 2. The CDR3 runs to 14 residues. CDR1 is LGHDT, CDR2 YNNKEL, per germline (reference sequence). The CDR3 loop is CASSQRGIQETQYF. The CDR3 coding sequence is TGTGCCAGCAGCCAGCGGGGGATCCAAGAGACCCAGTACTTC.

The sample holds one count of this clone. CDR3 in amino acids: CASSTRQTSGNTIYF. In DNA, the CDR3 is TGTGCCAGCAGCACCCGACAGACCTCTGGAAACACCATATATTTT. V usage is TRBV3-1 (or the pseudogene TRBV3-2) and J usage is TRBJ1-3; a weak D match, TRBD1 (5 bases). V lost 5 bases and J lost 0, with 11 bases in between. Germline V gene sequence: CDR1 LGHDT, CDR2 YNNKEL (reference sequence). This CDR3 has 15 residues.

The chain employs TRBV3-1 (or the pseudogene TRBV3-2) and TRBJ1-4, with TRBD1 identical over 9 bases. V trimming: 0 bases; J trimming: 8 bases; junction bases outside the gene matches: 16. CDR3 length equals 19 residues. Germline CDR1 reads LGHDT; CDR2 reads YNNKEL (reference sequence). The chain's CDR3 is CASSQESPNNRGRREKLFF. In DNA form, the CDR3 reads TGTGCCAGCAGCCAAGAGTCTCCGAATAACAGGGGGCGCCGAGAAAAACTGTTTTTT.

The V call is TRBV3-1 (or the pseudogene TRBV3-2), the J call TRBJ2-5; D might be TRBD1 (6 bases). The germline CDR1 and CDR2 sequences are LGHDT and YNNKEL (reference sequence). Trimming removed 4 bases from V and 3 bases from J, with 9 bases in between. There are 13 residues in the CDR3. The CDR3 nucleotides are TGTGCCAGCAGCCTTCGACAGGAAGAGACCCAGTACTTC. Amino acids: CASSLRQEETQYF.

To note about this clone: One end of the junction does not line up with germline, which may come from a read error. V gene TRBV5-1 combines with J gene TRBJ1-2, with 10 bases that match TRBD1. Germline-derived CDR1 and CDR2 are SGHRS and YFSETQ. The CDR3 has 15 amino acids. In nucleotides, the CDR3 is TGCGCCAGCAGCACTTCGGGACAGGGGCCGCCGTTAAGCGCCTTC. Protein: CASSTSGQGPPLSAF.

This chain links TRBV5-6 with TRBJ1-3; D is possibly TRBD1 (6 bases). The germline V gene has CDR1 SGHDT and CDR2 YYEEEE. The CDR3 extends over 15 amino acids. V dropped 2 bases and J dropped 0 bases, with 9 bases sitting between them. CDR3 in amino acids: CASSLGGVSGNTIYF. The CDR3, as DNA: TGTGCCAGCAGCTTAGGGGGGGTCTCTGGAAACACCATATATTTT.

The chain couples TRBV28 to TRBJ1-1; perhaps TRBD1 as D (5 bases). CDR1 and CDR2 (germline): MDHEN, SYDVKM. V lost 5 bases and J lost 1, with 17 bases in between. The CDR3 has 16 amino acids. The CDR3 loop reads CASSEGGERGNTEAFF. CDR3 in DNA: TGTGCCAGCAGTGAGGGAGGAGAGAGGGGGAACACTGAAGCTTTCTTT.